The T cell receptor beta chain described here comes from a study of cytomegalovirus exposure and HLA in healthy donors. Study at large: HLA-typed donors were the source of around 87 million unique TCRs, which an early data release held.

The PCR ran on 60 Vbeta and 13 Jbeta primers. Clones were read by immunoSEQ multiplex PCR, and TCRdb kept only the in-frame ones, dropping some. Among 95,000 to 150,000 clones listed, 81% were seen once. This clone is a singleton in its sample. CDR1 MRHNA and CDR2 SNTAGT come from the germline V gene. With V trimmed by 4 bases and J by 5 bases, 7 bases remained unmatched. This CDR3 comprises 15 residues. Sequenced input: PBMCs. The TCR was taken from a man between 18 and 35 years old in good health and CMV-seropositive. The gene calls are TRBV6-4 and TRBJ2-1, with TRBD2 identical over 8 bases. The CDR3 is CASSVTSGGNNEQFF. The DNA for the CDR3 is TGTGCCAGCAGTGTCACCAGCGGGGGAAACAATGAGCAGTTCTTC.